The 21 T cell receptor beta chains presented below share a single source sample, sequenced in a study of OX40 agonist ivuxolimab in advanced cancers. TCRdb's copy holds only in-frame clones and misses some; the assay was immunoSEQ multiplex PCR. The repertoire holds 25,000 to 30,000 clones, with about 83% as singletons. The sample here was CD4+ or CD8+ T cells sorted from blood, taken in a trial of the OX40 agonist ivuxolimab. The receptors stem from an adult with an advanced solid tumor such as melanoma, head and neck, liver or kidney cancer.

J is TRBJ2-7 and V is TRBV7-2, with 7 bases identical to TRBD2. Germline trimming cut 0 bases from V and 3 bases from J; bases unmatched to any gene: 2. The germline gives CDR1 SGHTA, CDR2 FQGNSA. The length of the CDR3 is 14 residues. Written as DNA, the CDR3 is TGTGCCAGCAGCTTAGCTGGGGGGGGCTACGAGCAGTACTTC. Protein product: CASSLAGGGYEQYF.

In this sample, this clone turned up once. V usage is TRBV27 and J usage is TRBJ1-2; 10 nucleotides line up with TRBD1. The CDR3 is made up of 15 amino acids. The V gene end was trimmed by 4 bases and the J gene end by 6 bases; junction bases not matched to a gene: 8. CDR1 is MNHEY and CDR2 is SMNVEV in the germline V gene (reference sequence). CDR3 bases: TGTGCCAGCAGTTCGACAGGGGGCTTGGTAAATGGCTACACCTTC. It yields the protein CASSSTGGLVNGYTF.

The chain joins TRBV4-1 to TRBJ2-5; the match to TRBD2 covers 9 bases. The CDR3 has 16 amino acids. CDR1 is MGHRA and CDR2 is YSYEKL in the germline V gene. V was clipped by 1 base and J by 0 bases; unmatched bases: 3. CDR3 DNA sequence: TGCGCCAGCAGCCAAGCCCCTAGCGGGGACCAAGAGACCCAGTACTTC. Translated: CASSQAPSGDQETQYF.

The chain uses TRBV13 and TRBJ1-2, with 12 nucleotides matching TRBD1. CDR1 and CDR2 (germline): PRHDT, FYEKMQ (reference sequence). This CDR3 contains 15 residues. J lost 4 bases, V lost 3 bases, and 3 bases had no gene match. In DNA form, the CDR3 reads TGTGCCAGCAGCTTTGGGACAGGGGGCCCCTATGGCTACACCTTC. It specifies CASSFGTGGPYGYTF.

V usage is TRBV7-8 and J usage is TRBJ2-7, with 13 positions matching TRBD2. The CDR3 has 17 residues. The V and J ends lost 1 base and 3 bases, in that order; junction bases with no gene match: 6. The germline V gene encodes CDR1 SGHVS and CDR2 FQNEAQ. The CDR3 DNA reads as TGTGCCAGCAGCTTAGGACTAGCGGGGGGCCGATACTACGAGCAGTACTTC. It translates to CASSLGLAGGRYYEQYF.

With respect to this clone: The sample carries other DNA sequences with the same CDR3. The chain is built from TRBV27 and TRBJ1-2, with D possibly being TRBD1 (6 bases). Trimming cost V 1 base and J 8 bases, with 11 bases left between them. There are 13 residues in the CDR3. CDR1 and CDR2 from the germline V gene are MNHEY and SMNVEV (reference sequence). The CDR3 sequence: CASSLWRGDGYTF. DNA for the CDR3: TGTGCCAGCAGTTTATGGAGGGGGGACGGCTACACCTTC.

The chain carries TRBV5-6 and TRBJ1-2; D gene ambiguous. Germline CDR1 SGHDT, CDR2 YYEEEE. The CDR3 runs 13 residues. V was trimmed by 1 base and J by 4 bases, leaving 8 bases between them. The CDR3 coding sequence is TGTGCCAGCAGCTTGCTGGAAGTCTATGGCTACACCTTC. It yields the protein CASSLLEVYGYTF.

This chain links TRBV4-1 with TRBJ2-3; D not resolved. Germline lookup yields CDR1 MGHRA and CDR2 YSYEKL. V was shortened by 1 base and J by 2 bases, with 7 bases between the two germline ends. This CDR3 comprises 14 residues. DNA for the CDR3: TGCGCCAGCAGCCAAGTCGGCTACACAGATACGCAGTATTTT. Its protein is CASSQVGYTDTQYF.

This clone was detected a few times. This sequence joins TRBV19 and TRBJ1-4, with D unresolved. The CDR3 runs 16 residues. V shed 0 bases and J shed 4 bases, with 12 bases lying between them. The germline V gene encodes CDR1 LNHDA and CDR2 SQIVND (reference sequence). This chain's CDR3 is CASSIEKLMSNEKLFF. As DNA, the CDR3 is TGTGCCAGTAGTATAGAAAAGCTTATGAGTAATGAAAAACTGTTTTTT. Filled out from reference TRBV19 and TRBJ1-4, the complete variable domain reads DGGITQSPKYLFRKEGQNVTLSCEQNLNHDAMYWYRQDPGQGLRLIYYSQIVNDFQKGDIAEGYSVSREKKESFPLTVTSAQKNPTAFYLCASSIEKLMSNEKLFFGSGTQLSVL.

V usage is TRBV6-1 and J usage is TRBJ1-2; D is perhaps TRBD1 (5 bases). V was clipped by 0 bases and J by 1 base, with 15 bases between them. Germline V gene data show CDR1 as MNHNS and CDR2 as SASEGT. This CDR3 has 17 residues. The CDR3, as DNA: TGTGCCAGCAGTGAAGCGCGGTTGACAGCCAATAACTATGGCTACACCTTC. This sequence encodes CASSEARLTANNYGYTF.

This clone was observed a single time. V is TRBV2 and J is TRBJ2-7, with D maybe TRBD1 (6 bases). The CDR3 spans 13 residues. Germline-derived CDR1 and CDR2 are SNHLY and FYNNEI. V lost 3 bases to trimming and J lost 3 bases, with 9 bases between them. CDR3 nucleotides: TGTGCCAGCAGTGAGGACAGAGGCTACGAGCAGTACTTC. Translated: CASSEDRGYEQYF. Looking up the rest from reference TRBV2 and TRBJ2-7 gives the full variable domain: EPEVTQTPSHQVTQMGQEVILRCVPISNHLYFYWYRQILGQKVEFLVSFYNNEISEKSEIFDDQFSVERPDGSNFTLKIRSTKLEDSAMYFCASSEDRGYEQYFGPGTRLTVT.

The chain carries TRBV19 and TRBJ1-5; D is undetermined. V was cut by 9 bases and J by 6 bases, with 18 bases left in between. The CDR3 is 14 residues long. Per the germline V gene, CDR1 is LNHDA and CDR2 is SQIVND (reference sequence). CDR3 sequence reads: CASTWSGFGQPQHF. Here the CDR3 DNA reads TGTGCCAGCACCTGGAGCGGGTTCGGTCAGCCCCAGCATTTT.

The V and J genes are TRBV5-1 and TRBJ2-2; D may be TRBD2 (5 bases). There are 14 residues in the CDR3. V lost 4 bases and J 3 bases, leaving 10 bases between the germline ends. Germline V gene data show CDR1 as SGHRS and CDR2 as YFSETQ. CDR3 coding DNA: TGCGCCAGCAGCCCCGGACTGTACACCGGGGAGCTGTTTTTT. It specifies CASSPGLYTGELFF.

The rearrangement uses TRBV2 and TRBJ1-1, with D possibly matching TRBD1 (5 bases). The V and J ends lost 1 base and 5 bases respectively, with 14 bases between them. The CDR3 has 15 amino acids. From germline, CDR1 is SNHLY and CDR2 FYNNEI. The CDR3 DNA follows: TGTGCCAGCAGTGAAGAGGGGCGCAGGGTGACTGAAGCTTTCTTT. This sequence encodes CASSEEGRRVTEAFF.

V and J are TRBV7-9 and TRBJ2-1, with 11 nucleotides matching TRBD2. Trimming at V came to 1 base and at J to 0 bases, leaving 8 bases not matched to a gene. CDR1 is SEHNR and CDR2 is FQNEAQ in the germline V gene (reference sequence). The CDR3 runs 19 residues. CDR3 nucleotide sequence: TGTGCCAGCAGCTTAGATTGGGCTAGCGGGGGGAGCTCCTACAATGAGCAGTTCTTC. Its translation is CASSLDWASGGSSYNEQFF.

The J gene is TRBJ2-7, the V gene TRBV2; 7 bases map to TRBD1. The V segment lost 5 bases and the J segment 6 bases; nucleotides outside the gene matches: 7. The CDR3 consists of 13 residues. CDR1 SNHLY and CDR2 FYNNEI come from the germline V gene. The CDR3 DNA reads as TGTGCCAGCAGTTGGACAGGAGTAAGCGAGCAGTACTTC. Protein: CASSWTGVSEQYF.

This chain joins TRBV9 and TRBJ1-1, with D maybe TRBD1 (6 bases). The germline V and J ends were trimmed by 4 bases and 5 bases, with 9 bases remaining between them. The length of the CDR3 is 12 residues. Germline loops: CDR1 SGDLS, CDR2 YYNGEE. CDR3 DNA sequence: TGTGCCAGCAGCTCACAGGGAACTGAAGCTTTCTTT. It encodes CASSSQGTEAFF.

V gene TRBV27 combines with J gene TRBJ2-7, with 13 bases identical to TRBD2. Trimming took 6 bases from V and 2 from J; bases not matched to a gene: 4. CDR1 MNHEY and CDR2 SMNVEV come from the germline V gene (reference sequence). The CDR3 loop spans 15 amino acids. This chain's CDR3 is CASRTSGGLTYEQYF. CDR3 sequence (DNA): TGTGCCAGCAGGACTAGCGGGGGGCTGACCTACGAGCAGTACTTC.

The V call is TRBV11-2, the J call TRBJ2-5; D uncertain. The V end was cut by 1 base, the J end by 5 bases, with 5 bases between. CDR1 and CDR2 (germline): SGHAT, FQNNGV. This CDR3 spans 12 amino acids. CDR3 sequence: CASSLVKETQYF. CDR3 DNA: TGTGCCAGCAGCTTAGTAAAGGAGACCCAGTACTTC.

The genes are TRBV4-1 and TRBJ2-5; TRBD1 might be the D (6 bases). CDR3 length: 16 residues. V was clipped by 0 bases and J by 4 bases, with 15 bases between them. The V gene's germline CDR1 is MGHRA and CDR2 YSYEKL. In DNA, the CDR3 is TGCGCCAGCAGCCAAGATGTCTTCTCAGGGGCAGAGACCCAGTACTTC. Translated, it gives CASSQDVFSGAETQYF.

The CDR3 DNA sequence: TGCGCCAGCAGCCCCGTCGCAGGCTACGAGCAGTACTTC. Translating gives CASSPVAGYEQYF. The chain has TRBV4-1 and TRBJ2-7, with D hard to call. Germline V gene sequence: CDR1 MGHRA, CDR2 YSYEKL. V was clipped by 4 bases and J by 3 bases, with 10 bases between them. The CDR3 contains 13 residues.